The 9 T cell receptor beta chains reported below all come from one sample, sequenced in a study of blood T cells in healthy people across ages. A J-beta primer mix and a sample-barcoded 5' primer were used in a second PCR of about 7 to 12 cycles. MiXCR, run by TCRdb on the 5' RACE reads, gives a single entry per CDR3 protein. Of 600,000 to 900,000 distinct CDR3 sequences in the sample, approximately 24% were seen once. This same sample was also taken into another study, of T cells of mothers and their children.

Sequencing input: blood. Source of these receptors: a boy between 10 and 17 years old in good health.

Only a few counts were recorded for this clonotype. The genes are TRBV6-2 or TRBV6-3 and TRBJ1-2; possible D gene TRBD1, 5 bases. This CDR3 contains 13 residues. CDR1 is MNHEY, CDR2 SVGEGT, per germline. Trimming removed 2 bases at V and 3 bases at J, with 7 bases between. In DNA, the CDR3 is TGTGCCAGCAGTTACGGGGCGTACTATGGCTACACCTTC. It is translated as CASSYGAYYGYTF.

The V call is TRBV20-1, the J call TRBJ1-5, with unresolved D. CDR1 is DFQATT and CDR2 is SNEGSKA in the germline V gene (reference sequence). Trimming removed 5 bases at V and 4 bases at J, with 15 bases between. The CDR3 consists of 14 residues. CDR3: CSARAASDNQPQHF. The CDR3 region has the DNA TGCAGTGCTCGAGCGGCCAGCGATAATCAGCCCCAGCATTTT.

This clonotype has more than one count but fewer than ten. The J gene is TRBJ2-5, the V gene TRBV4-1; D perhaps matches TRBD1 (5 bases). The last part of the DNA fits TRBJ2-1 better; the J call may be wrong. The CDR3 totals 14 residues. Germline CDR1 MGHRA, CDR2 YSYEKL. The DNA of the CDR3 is TGCGCCAGCAGCCAAGAAGGGGTAATGAATGAGCAGTTCTTC. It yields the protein CASSQEGVMNEQFF.

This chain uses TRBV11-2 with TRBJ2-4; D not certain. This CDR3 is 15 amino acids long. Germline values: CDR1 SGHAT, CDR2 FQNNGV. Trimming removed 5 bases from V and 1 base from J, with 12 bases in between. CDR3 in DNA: TGTGCCAGCAGCCCAGGAACGAGGGCCAAAAACATTCAGTACTTC. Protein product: CASSPGTRAKNIQYF. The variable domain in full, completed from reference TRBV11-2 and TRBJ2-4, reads EAGVAQSPRYKIIEKRQSVAFWCNPISGHATLYWYQQILGQGPKLLIQFQNNGVVDDSQLPKDRFSAERLKGVDSTLKIQPAKLEDSAVYLCASSPGTRAKNIQYFGAGTRLSVL.

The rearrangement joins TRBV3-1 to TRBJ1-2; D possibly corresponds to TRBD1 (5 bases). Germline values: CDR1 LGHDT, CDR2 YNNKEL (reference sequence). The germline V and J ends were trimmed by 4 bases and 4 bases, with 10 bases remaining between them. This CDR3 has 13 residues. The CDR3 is CASSPTASYGYTF. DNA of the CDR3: TGTGCCAGCAGCCCGACAGCCAGCTATGGCTACACCTTC.

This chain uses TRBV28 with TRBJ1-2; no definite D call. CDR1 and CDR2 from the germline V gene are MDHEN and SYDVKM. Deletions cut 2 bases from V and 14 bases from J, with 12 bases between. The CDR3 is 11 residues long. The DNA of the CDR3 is TGTGCCAGCAGTTTACTCCAGGTCGCGACCTTC. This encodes CASSLLQVATF.

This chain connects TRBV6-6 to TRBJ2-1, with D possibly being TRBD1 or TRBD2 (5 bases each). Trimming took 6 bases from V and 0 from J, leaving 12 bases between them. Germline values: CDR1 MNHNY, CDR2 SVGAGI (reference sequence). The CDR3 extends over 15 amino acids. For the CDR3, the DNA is TGTGCCAGCAGCTTGGGACCGAACTCCTACAATGAGCAGTTCTTC. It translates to CASSLGPNSYNEQFF.

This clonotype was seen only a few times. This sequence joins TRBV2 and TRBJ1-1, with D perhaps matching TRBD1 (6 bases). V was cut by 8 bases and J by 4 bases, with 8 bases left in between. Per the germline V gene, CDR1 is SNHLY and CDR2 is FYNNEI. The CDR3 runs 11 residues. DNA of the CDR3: TGTGCCAGCCAGGGGAGCACTGAAGCTTTCTTT. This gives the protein CASQGSTEAFF.

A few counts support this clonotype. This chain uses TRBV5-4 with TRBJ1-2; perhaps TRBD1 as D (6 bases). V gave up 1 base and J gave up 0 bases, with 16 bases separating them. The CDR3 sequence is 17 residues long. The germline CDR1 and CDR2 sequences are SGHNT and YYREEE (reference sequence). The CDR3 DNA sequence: TGTGCCAGCAGCTTGTGGGGGACACCTACTACTAACTATGGCTACACCTTC. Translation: CASSLWGTPTTNYGYTF.